The entry below describes one T cell receptor (beta chain). V lost 3 bases, J lost 4 bases, and 5 bases stayed unmatched. Germline values: CDR1 LGHNA, CDR2 YNFKEQ. The CDR3 covers 15 residues. The data belong to a study of blood T cell repertoires in COVID-19. Study in general: Material from acute and convalescent COVID-19 was sourced from the United States, Italy and Spain. T cells, B-cell-depleted T cells, or PBMCs provided the cDNA or gDNA that served as material.

Source study methods: From reference gene primer amplification, estimates of nucleated cell counts were derived. The method was immunoSEQ multiplex PCR; TCRdb's version includes in-frame clones alone and lacks a portion of them. The V and J calls and clone size are taken from that table; D and trimming were inferred from the DNA. Seen here are around 250,000 clones, around 90% observed once, and the top ten hold about 2%. Patients at the Seattle site were enrolled during active infection and followed longitudinally. The sequence was obtained from a woman between 55 and 75 years old with COVID-19, enrolled during active disease. This chain connects TRBV4-2 to TRBJ1-1, with TRBD1 matching over 10 bases. The sequenced sample consisted of peripheral blood. The CDR3, as DNA: TGTGCCAGCAGCCAGGGGGACAGGGGAACCACTGAAGCTTTCTTT. Protein: CASSQGDRGTTEAFF.